One and the same sample provided the 24 T cell receptor beta chains below, sequenced in a study of T cells in Graves' hyperthyroidism and ophthalmopathy. Amplified TCR beta CDR3 regions came from RNA transcripts. First-round RT-PCR with HTBI primers amplified the TCR CDR3 region. TCRdb reprocessed the multiplex PCR reads with MiXCR, giving one entry per CDR3 protein. The profile covers hundreds of thousands of distinct CDR3 sequences, with about 15% appearing a single time and about 4% taken by the ten largest. Sequencing used blood. The receptors shown here come from a middle-aged woman with Graves' ophthalmopathy.

The chain employs TRBV7-8 and TRBJ2-5, with a possible D match to TRBD1 (5 bases). The CDR3 length is 16 residues. The germline V and J ends were trimmed by 1 base and 5 bases, with 17 bases remaining between them. CDR1 is SGHVS and CDR2 is FQNEAQ in the germline V gene. CDR3 nucleotide sequence: TGTGCCAGCAGCTTAGACAGGAACTGGAGCAGGGAGACCCAGTACTTC. Its protein is CASSLDRNWSRETQYF.

This clonotype was counted at least ten times. This rearrangement joins TRBV20-1 to TRBJ2-2; perhaps TRBD2 as D (5 bases). The V and J ends lost 1 base and 3 bases respectively, with 12 bases between them. Germline CDR1 and CDR2: DFQATT and SNEGSKA (reference sequence). This CDR3 region has 15 residues. CDR3 sequence: CSARVGGSHTGELFF. In nucleotides, the CDR3 is TGCAGTGCTAGAGTGGGCGGGTCTCACACCGGGGAGCTGTTTTTT.

This clonotype was observed many times. The rearrangement links TRBV20-1 to TRBJ2-7; no definite D call. In germline, CDR1 is DFQATT, CDR2 SNEGSKA (reference sequence). V was cut by 5 bases and J by 4 bases, with 21 bases left in between. The CDR3 length is 15 residues. CDR3 region: CSAPTLDSVGYEQYF. CDR3 sequence (DNA): TGCAGTGCTCCGACTTTAGACTCTGTTGGTTACGAGCAGTACTTC.

This clonotype has at least ten counts. CDR3 in amino acids: CASSQQGIHGYTF. CDR3 DNA: TGTGCCAGCAGCCAACAGGGGATCCATGGCTACACCTTC. The chain combines TRBV3-1 with TRBJ1-2, with a weak D call TRBD1 (6 bases). Germline V gene sequence: CDR1 LGHDT, CDR2 YNNKEL (reference sequence). This CDR3 spans 13 amino acids. V lost 2 bases and J lost 6, with 10 bases in between.

This clonotype was found many times. The chain joins TRBV19 to TRBJ2-7; TRBD2 aligns across 9 bases. Germline CDR1 is LNHDA and CDR2 is SQIVND (reference sequence). Trimming removed 3 bases from V and 9 bases from J; junction bases left unmatched: 6. The CDR3 has 13 residues. Written as DNA, the CDR3 is TGTGCCAGTAGTATGACTAGCGGTGTGATGCAGTACTTC. The encoded protein is CASSMTSGVMQYF.

This clonotype was seen ten or more times. The chain is built from TRBV5-1 and TRBJ2-7; TRBD1 matches at 7 bases. The CDR3 runs 15 residues. With 4 bases clipped from V and 2 bases from J, the junction kept 9 bases outside the gene matches. Germline values: CDR1 SGHRS, CDR2 YFSETQ. The CDR3 DNA sequence: TGCGCCAGCAGCCCCACGGGACAGATTCCCTACGAGCAGTACTTC. Its protein product is CASSPTGQIPYEQYF.

This clonotype was counted at least ten times. The V call is TRBV6-5, the J call TRBJ2-7, with D possibly matching TRBD2 (5 bases). Trimming removed 0 bases from V and 0 bases from J, with 15 bases in between. CDR3 length: 17 residues. CDR1 is MNHEY and CDR2 is SVGAGI in the germline V gene. CDR3 in amino acids: CASSYSNPGSTSYEQYF. Here the CDR3 DNA reads TGTGCCAGCAGTTACTCGAACCCGGGGTCCACCTCCTACGAGCAGTACTTC.

This clonotype was detected only a few times. J is TRBJ1-2 and V is TRBV30; D gene ambiguous. V lost 4 bases to trimming and J lost 4 bases, with 7 bases between them. The CDR3 runs 11 residues. From germline, CDR1 is GTSNPN and CDR2 SVGIG (reference sequence). The chain's CDR3 is CAWTPGYGYTF. CDR3 nucleotides: TGTGCCTGGACTCCTGGCTATGGCTACACCTTC.

This chain links TRBV3-1 with TRBJ2-7; perhaps TRBD1 as D (5 bases). Trimming pared 1 base from V and 10 bases from J, leaving 11 bases between. Germline V gene lookup returns CDR1 LGHDT and CDR2 YNNKEL (reference sequence). The CDR3 is 12 amino acids. Written as DNA, the CDR3 is TGTGCCAGCAGCCAAGGGACAAAGACTCAGTACTTC. The encoded protein is CASSQGTKTQYF.

This clonotype occurred many times. The chain joins TRBV12-3 or TRBV12-4 to TRBJ2-7; D might be TRBD1 or TRBD2, each matching 5 bases. Trimming removed 3 bases at V and 4 bases at J, with 13 bases between. The CDR3 sequence is 14 residues long. CDR3 protein: CASSFLGPGYEQYF. CDR3 DNA: TGTGCCAGCAGTTTCTTGGGGCCGGGGTACGAGCAGTACTTC.

This clonotype has a count of ten or more. The rearrangement joins TRBV20-1 to TRBJ2-7, with D possibly matching TRBD2 (5 bases). This CDR3 is built from 15 residues. Trimming took 0 bases from V and 4 from J, leaving 16 bases between them. CDR1 DFQATT and CDR2 SNEGSKA come from the germline V gene (reference sequence). DNA of the CDR3: TGCAGTGCTAGAGAGCGCGGGCGAAACTCATACGAGCAGTACTTC. Its protein is CSARERGRNSYEQYF.

At least ten counts were recorded for this clonotype. V usage is TRBV6-2 or TRBV6-3 and J usage is TRBJ2-2; 8 bases are shared with TRBD1. Germline V lookup: CDR1 MNHEY, CDR2 SVGEGT. The V gene end was trimmed by 6 bases and the J gene end by 7 bases; junction bases not matched to a gene: 7. The CDR3 spans 14 residues. CDR3 nucleotide sequence: TGTGCCAGCAGACCCGGGACAGGACACGGGGAGCTGTTTTTT. It specifies CASRPGTGHGELFF.

The chain carries TRBV30 and TRBJ1-3; a weak D match, TRBD1 (5 bases). The CDR3 is made up of 15 amino acids. Germline V gives CDR1 GTSNPN, CDR2 SVGIG (reference sequence). Trimming removed 4 bases from V and 0 bases from J, with 13 bases in between. CDR3 DNA sequence: TGTGCCTGGAAGCGACAGCCAGACTCTGGAAACACCATATATTTT. Its protein is CAWKRQPDSGNTIYF.

This clonotype was seen many times. The V and J genes are TRBV12-3 or TRBV12-4 and TRBJ2-5; 7 bases agree with TRBD2. The CDR3 extends over 16 amino acids. With V trimmed by 3 bases and J by 1 base, 8 bases remained unmatched. Here the CDR3 reads CASSLTASGGQETQYF. As DNA, the CDR3 is TGTGCCAGCAGTTTGACGGCTAGCGGAGGCCAAGAGACCCAGTACTTC.

The rearrangement links TRBV12-3 or TRBV12-4 to TRBJ1-2; D gene uncertain. This CDR3 has 15 residues. The germline V and J ends were trimmed by 5 bases and 1 base, with 14 bases remaining between them. CDR3 sequence: CASSMRSGLNYGYTF. The CDR3 DNA is TGTGCCAGCAGTATGAGAAGCGGCCTTAACTATGGCTACACCTTC.

Ten or more counts support this clonotype. V usage is TRBV12-3 or TRBV12-4 and J usage is TRBJ2-5; TRBD1 matches at 7 bases. V lost 5 bases and J lost 5; bases outside the gene matches: 14. This CDR3 comprises 16 residues. CDR3 loop: CASSPTGSASLETQYF. CDR3 bases: TGTGCCAGCAGTCCGACAGGGAGTGCATCGCTGGAGACCCAGTACTTC.

The rearrangement links TRBV6-1 to TRBJ1-1, with no clear D. There are 12 residues in the CDR3. Germline V lookup: CDR1 MNHNS, CDR2 SASEGT. Trimming pared 6 bases from V and 1 base from J, leaving 6 bases between. The CDR3 protein is CASSESNTEAFF. The CDR3 DNA reads TGTGCCAGCAGCGAATCGAACACTGAAGCTTTCTTT.

This clonotype was detected many times. The rearrangement links TRBV28 to TRBJ2-5; 8 bases line up with TRBD2. The CDR3 covers 15 residues. From germline, CDR1 is MDHEN and CDR2 SYDVKM. V shed 5 bases and J 3 bases; nucleotides not matched to a gene: 8. The CDR3 DNA sequence: TGTGCCAGCAGTGCAAACACCGGGGGGGAAGAGACCCAGTACTTC. Encoded protein: CASSANTGGEETQYF.

This clonotype was detected many times. V and J are TRBV12-3 or TRBV12-4 and TRBJ1-2, with D hard to call. Trimming shortened V by 3 bases and J by 3 bases, and 5 bases separated the two germline ends. CDR3 length: 12 amino acids. This chain's CDR3 is CASSLTHYGYTF. CDR3 DNA sequence: TGTGCCAGCAGTTTGACCCACTATGGCTACACCTTC.

This clonotype turned up a few times. The chain employs TRBV11-1 and TRBJ1-5; tentative D call: TRBD1 (6 bases). V dropped 4 bases and J dropped 3 bases, with 22 bases sitting between them. This CDR3 spans 18 amino acids. CDR1 is SGHAT, CDR2 FQDESV, per germline (reference sequence). The CDR3: CASSSSRSGGGFNQPQHF. As DNA, the CDR3 is TGTGCCAGCAGCTCCAGCCGCTCGGGAGGGGGATTCAATCAGCCCCAGCATTTT.

This clonotype has at least ten counts. The V gene is TRBV29-1, the J gene TRBJ2-7, with a weak D call TRBD1 (5 bases). This CDR3 is 14 amino acids long. CDR1 is SQVTM, CDR2 ANQGSEA, per germline. The ends were cut back, 2 bases at V and 4 bases at J, with 15 bases in the middle. The CDR3 spells CSVEMGPPLYEQYF. The CDR3 DNA follows: TGCAGCGTTGAAATGGGGCCCCCTCTGTACGAGCAGTACTTC.

This clonotype was found many times. The CDR3: CASSIRDTQYF. The CDR3 DNA reads TGTGCCAGCAGCATTCGAGATACGCAGTATTTT. This chain joins TRBV9 and TRBJ2-3; D gene ambiguous. V shed 4 bases and J shed 5 bases, with 5 bases lying between them. The germline CDR1 and CDR2 sequences are SGDLS and YYNGEE. The CDR3 runs 11 residues.

This clonotype was seen more than once but under ten times. The chain recombines TRBV27 with TRBJ2-4; 8 positions agree with TRBD2. Per germline, CDR1 MNHEY and CDR2 SMNVEV (reference sequence). V trimming: 3 bases; J trimming: 2 bases; junction bases outside the gene matches: 15. The length of the CDR3 is 19 residues. CDR3: CASSFVAGGPLTSKNIQYF. CDR3 DNA: TGTGCCAGCAGTTTCGTGGCGGGAGGCCCTCTTACCTCCAAAAACATTCAGTACTTC.

This clonotype was detected many times. V usage is TRBV30 and J usage is TRBJ1-3; D is unresolved. CDR1 is GTSNPN and CDR2 is SVGIG in the germline V gene (reference sequence). The V end was cut by 3 bases, the J end by 0 bases, with 9 bases between. The CDR3 sequence is 14 residues long. The DNA of the CDR3 is TGTGCCTGGAGCTGGGGAAACTCTGGAAACACCATATATTTT. It is translated as CAWSWGNSGNTIYF.